This TCR beta chain was identified in a study of regulatory and conventional T cells in RAG deficiency. Findings of the study overall: Compared with controls, unique Treg TCR beta sequences dropped approximately 100-fold in Omenn syndrome and CID/AS. Patient subsets had shorter CDR3s; Omenn Treg-Tconv overlap exceeded 90%.

Produced via immunoSEQ multiplex PCR; TCRdb's table is partial and in-frame only. The sample lists 45,000 to 50,000 clones, 75% to 90% occurring once. Conventional CD4+ T cells were sorted from blood as CD25-low CD127-high cells. On this clone itself: Its antigen is unidentified.

Germline V gene data show CDR1 as SGHRS and CDR2 as YFSETQ. This CDR3 has 13 amino acids. V was cut by 7 bases and J by 2 bases, with 11 bases left in between. These data are also associated with another study on regulatory T cells. That paper states: Amplification used 52 TRBV primers and 13 TRBJ primers.

V is TRBV5-1 and J is TRBJ2-3; a possible D gene is TRBD1 (6 bases). Sequenced material: CD4+ effector T cells sorted from blood. The receptor was isolated from a human donor in good health. The CDR3 sequence: CASLRDTTDTQYF. CDR3 sequence (DNA): TGCGCCAGCTTGAGGGACACCACAGATACGCAGTATTTT. The whole variable domain, remainder taken from reference TRBV5-1 and TRBJ2-3, is KAGVTQTPRYLIKTRGQQVTLSCSPISGHRSVSWYQQTPGQGLQFLFEYFSETQRNKGNFPGRFSGRQFSNSRSEMNVSTLELGDSALYLCASLRDTTDTQYFGPGTRLTVL.